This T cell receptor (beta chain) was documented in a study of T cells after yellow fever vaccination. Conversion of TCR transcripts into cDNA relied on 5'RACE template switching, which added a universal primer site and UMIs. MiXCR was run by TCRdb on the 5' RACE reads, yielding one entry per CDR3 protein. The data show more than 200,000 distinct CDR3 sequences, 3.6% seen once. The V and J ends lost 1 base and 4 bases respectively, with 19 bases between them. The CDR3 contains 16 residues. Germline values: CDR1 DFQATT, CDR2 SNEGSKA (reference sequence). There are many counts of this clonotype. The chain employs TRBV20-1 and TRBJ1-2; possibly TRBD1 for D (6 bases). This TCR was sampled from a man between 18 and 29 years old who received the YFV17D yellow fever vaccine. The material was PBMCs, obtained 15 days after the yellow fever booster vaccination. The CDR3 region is CSARVTEGTKAYGYTF. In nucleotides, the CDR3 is TGCAGTGCTAGAGTAACCGAGGGGACAAAAGCCTATGGCTACACCTTC.